This is a list of T cell receptor beta chains from one sample in a study of regulatory T cells in long-lasting Graves disease. TCRdb ran MiXCR on the multiplex PCR reads and lists one entry per CDR3 protein. The sample records 450,000 to 600,000 distinct CDR3 sequences, approximately 13% being singletons. These data are also associated with another study on T cells in Graves' hyperthyroidism and ophthalmopathy.

The sample here was peripheral blood mononuclear cells (PBMCs), taken at new diagnosis, from a patient treated with antithyroid drugs. These receptors all stem from a man between 25 and 39 years old with Graves disease. Both conserved end residues are part of each CDR3. D genes are given only for firm matches. Part of the rows lack a size; the others show once, few, many or a class for expanded clones.

v_call	clone_size	d_call	j_call	cdr3_nt	cdr3_aa
TRBV11-2	many	TRBD1	TRBJ2-3	TGTGCCAGCAGTTCACAGGGGCACGACACAGATACGCAGTATTTT	CASSSQGHDTDTQYF
TRBV12-3/TRBV12-4	NA	NA	TRBJ2-7	TGTGCCAGCACCAGCCAGTTTCGATCCGAGCAGTACTTC	CASTSQFRSEQYF
TRBV29-1	few	NA	TRBJ1-2	TGCAGCGCCCAAATGAGGGCCGGGGGCTACACCTTC	CSAQMRAGGYTF
TRBV7-2	many	NA	TRBJ2-3	TGTGCCAGCAGCTTAGACCACTTCATCGCAGATACGCAGTATTTT	CASSLDHFIADTQYF
TRBV11-2	many	NA	TRBJ1-2	TGTGCCAGCAGCTCACCGCGACAAGCCGTAGACTATGGCTACACCTTC	CASSSPRQAVDYGYTF
TRBV3-1	many	NA	TRBJ1-5	TGTGCCAGCAGCCAAGAATTTGGTAGCGGCAATCAGCCCCAGCATTTT	CASSQEFGSGNQPQHF
TRBV9	many	NA	TRBJ2-3	TGTGCCAGCAGCGTAGACGGGACTAGCACAGATACGCAGTATTTT	CASSVDGTSTDTQYF
TRBV18	NA	NA	TRBJ1-4	TGTGCCAGCTCACCACCGTCGGCGTCTAATGAAAAACTGTTTTTT	CASSPPSASNEKLFF
TRBV5-1	NA	NA	TRBJ2-2	TGCGCCAGCAGCCCTTCGGGAGTCAGGACCGGGGAGCTGTTTTTT	CASSPSGVRTGELFF
TRBV7-9	many	NA	TRBJ2-7	TGTGCCAGCAGCATTAGGTCCCTGAGCTCCTACGAGCAGTACTTC	CASSIRSLSSYEQYF
TRBV10-3	many	TRBD1	TRBJ1-5	TGTGCCATCAGTCAAACAGGGGTAGGACAGCCCCAGCATTTT	CAISQTGVGQPQHF
TRBV27	many	TRBD1	TRBJ1-1	TGTGCCAGCAGCCGACCGGGACAGGGGAGTTACACTGAAGCTTTCTTT	CASSRPGQGSYTEAFF
TRBV12-5	many	TRBD2	TRBJ2-1	TGTGCCTCGCACTGGGGTAGCGGGGCCAAATACTCCTACAATGAGCAGTTCTTC	CASHWGSGAKYSYNEQFF
TRBV7-9	many	TRBD1	TRBJ1-2	TGTGCCAGCAGCTCCGGGACAGGGGGCGGAAATGGCTACACCTTC	CASSSGTGGGNGYTF
TRBV24-1	many	TRBD1	TRBJ1-5	TGTGCCACCAGTGCCGGGACAGTAAATCAGCCCCAGCATTTT	CATSAGTVNQPQHF
TRBV3-1	NA	NA	TRBJ2-3	TGTGCCAGCGGGGGGTATGGCACAGATACGCAGTATTTT	CASGGYGTDTQYF
TRBV4-1	NA	NA	TRBJ1-5	TGCGCCAGCAGCCAAGATCGACAGGGCAATCAGCCCCAGCATTTT	CASSQDRQGNQPQHF
TRBV24-1	many	TRBD2	TRBJ2-5	TGTGCCACCAGCCCCCGACTAGCGGGAGGGCAAGAGACCCAGTACTTC	CATSPRLAGGQETQYF
TRBV29-1	NA	NA	TRBJ2-5	TGCAGCGTTGAAGGAACACCGGGATATCTCTCGGGGACCCAGTACTTC	CSVEGTPGYLSGTQYF
TRBV27	NA	NA	TRBJ2-7	TGTGCCAGCAGTGGTTCAAGGGGCAACTACGAGCAGTACTTC	CASSGSRGNYEQYF
TRBV25-1	NA	NA	TRBJ1-1	TGTGCCAGCAGTGAATTCGGGGGGAGAGAGGAAGCTTTCTTT	CASSEFGGREEAFF
TRBV6-5	many	NA	TRBJ1-1	TGTGCCAGCAGTTTCGGGACCGCAGTGAACACTGAAGCTTTCTTT	CASSFGTAVNTEAFF
TRBV27	many	NA	TRBJ2-4	TGTGCCAGCAGCAGTTTGGGAACAGGGTCTGCCAAAAACATTCAGTACTTC	CASSSLGTGSAKNIQYF